Included here is one T cell receptor beta chain sequence, with context. What it recognizes is unknown. PCR primers comprised 60 Vbeta and 13 Jbeta primers. Original processing methods: It was a later analysis that counted about 80 million unique TCR beta chains, of which roughly 11 million were shared. Assay used: immunoSEQ multiplex PCR; TCRdb lists only in-frame clones, some missing. V, J and clone size reflect that table, while D and trimming were determined from the DNA. Here the sample spans roughly 180,000 clones, roughly 80% being singletons. The data derive from a study of cytomegalovirus exposure and HLA in healthy donors. General study findings and limits: Later, TCR association rates were found to vary by HLA locus, highest for DRB1 and lowest for HLA-C.

The CDR3 loop spans 15 amino acids. Germline V CDR1 and CDR2: SGHRS, YFSETQ. The ends were cut back, 0 bases at V and 5 bases at J, with 14 bases in the middle. Specimen: PBMCs. This clonotype was obtained from a female donor in good health and CMV-seronegative. The chain has TRBV5-1 and TRBJ2-5; D unclear. The CDR3 region is CASSLVSAEEETQYF. The DNA of the CDR3 is TGCGCCAGCAGCTTGGTCTCGGCCGAGGAGGAGACCCAGTACTTC.